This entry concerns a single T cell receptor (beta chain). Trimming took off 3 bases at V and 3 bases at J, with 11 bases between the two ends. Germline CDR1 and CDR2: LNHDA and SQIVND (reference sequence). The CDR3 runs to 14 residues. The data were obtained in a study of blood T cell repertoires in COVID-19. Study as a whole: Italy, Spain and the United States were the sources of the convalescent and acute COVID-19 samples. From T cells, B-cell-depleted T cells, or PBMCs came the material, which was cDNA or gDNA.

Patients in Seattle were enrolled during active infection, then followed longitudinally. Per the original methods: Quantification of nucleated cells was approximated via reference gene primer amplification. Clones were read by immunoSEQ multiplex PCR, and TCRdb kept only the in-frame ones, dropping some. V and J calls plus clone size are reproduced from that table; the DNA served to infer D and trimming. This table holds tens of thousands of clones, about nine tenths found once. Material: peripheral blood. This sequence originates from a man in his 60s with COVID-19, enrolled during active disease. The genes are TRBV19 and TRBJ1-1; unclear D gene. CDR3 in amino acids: CASSILGRHTEAFF. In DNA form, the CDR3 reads TGTGCCAGTAGTATCTTGGGGAGGCACACTGAAGCTTTCTTT.